Presented here are 18 T cell receptor beta chains from one specimen sequenced in a study of early T cells in non-severe SARS-CoV-2 infection. TCRdb re-called the 5' RACE reads through MiXCR, storing one row per CDR3 protein. The sample lists some 87,000 distinct CDR3 sequences; roughly 13% were seen once. Sequencing was performed on whole blood. The source is an adult who was a healthcare worker with PCR-confirmed SARS-CoV-2 infection or an uninfected control (not recorded which).

This sequence joins TRBV28 and TRBJ1-2; D gene ambiguous. The CDR3 runs to 12 residues. V gave up 5 bases and J gave up 3 bases, with 7 bases separating them. Germline CDR1 reads MDHEN; CDR2 reads SYDVKM. CDR3 region: CASSPSYYGYTF. The CDR3 DNA reads TGTGCCAGCAGTCCCTCCTACTATGGCTACACCTTC.

This clonotype was counted ten times or more. The chain joins TRBV6-1 to TRBJ1-1; 7 positions agree with TRBD1. Losses at the gene ends were 4 bases for V and 1 base for J; bases not matched to a gene: 6. The germline V gene encodes CDR1 MNHNS and CDR2 SASEGT. The CDR3 length is 15 residues. The CDR3 region has the DNA TGTGCCAGCAGTGGAGGGGGCCTTGGGAACACTGAAGCTTTCTTT. It translates to CASSGGGLGNTEAFF.

This clonotype was seen ten or more times. The J gene is TRBJ2-5, the V gene TRBV7-2, with D possibly being TRBD1 or TRBD2 (6 bases each). The V and J ends lost 3 bases and 5 bases respectively, with 16 bases between them. CDR1 is SGHTA and CDR2 is FQGNSA in the germline V gene. This CDR3 is 15 amino acids long. CDR3 amino acids: CASSFLGGLEETQYF. CDR3 bases: TGTGCCAGCAGCTTCCTAGGGGGGCTTGAGGAGACCCAGTACTTC.

The chain couples TRBV11-2 to TRBJ2-5; 7 nucleotides line up with TRBD2. Trimming removed 1 base from V and 0 bases from J; junction bases left unmatched: 8. CDR1 is SGHAT and CDR2 is FQNNGV in the germline V gene. This CDR3 has 17 residues. In DNA form, the CDR3 reads TGTGCCAGCAGCTTAGCGCAGCGGGGCGGGTACCAAGAGACCCAGTACTTC. Its protein product is CASSLAQRGGYQETQYF.

The J gene is TRBJ2-7, the V gene TRBV6-5; 9 bases line up with TRBD1. V lost 2 bases, J lost 6 bases, and 5 bases stayed unmatched. CDR3 length: 14 amino acids. Germline V gene data show CDR1 as MNHEY and CDR2 as SVGAGI. The CDR3 loop reads CASSYRGQGSEQYF. CDR3 DNA sequence: TGTGCCAGCAGTTACAGGGGACAGGGTTCCGAGCAGTACTTC.

The chain combines TRBV27 with TRBJ2-5; D call uncertain. CDR3 length: 13 amino acids. Germline CDR1 MNHEY, CDR2 SMNVEV (reference sequence). Trimming pared 2 bases from V and 2 bases from J, leaving 6 bases between. The CDR3 bases are TGTGCCAGCAGTTTAATGGGGCAAGAGACCCAGTACTTC. Translation gives CASSLMGQETQYF.

This clonotype was counted only a few times. The CDR3 loop reads CASSDEFRHEQYF. Written as DNA, the CDR3 is TGTGCCAGCAGCGACGAATTTAGGCACGAGCAGTACTTC. V is TRBV9 and J is TRBJ2-7; D uncertain. The ends were cut back, 3 bases at V and 5 bases at J, with 12 bases in the middle. CDR1 and CDR2 from the germline V gene are SGDLS and YYNGEE. The CDR3 consists of 13 residues.

The sample holds a few counts of this clonotype. This rearrangement joins TRBV7-2 to TRBJ2-5; 7 bases line up with TRBD1. CDR1 and CDR2 (germline): SGHTA, FQGNSA. This CDR3 has 13 amino acids. V was pared by 5 bases and J by 5 bases, with 5 bases of the junction left unmatched. CDR3 sequence: CASSPGQIETQYF. The CDR3 DNA follows: TGTGCCAGCAGCCCGGGACAGATTGAGACCCAGTACTTC.

The chain joins TRBV27 to TRBJ2-1; TRBD2 agrees at 11 bases. This CDR3 spans 18 amino acids. Germline trimming cut 3 bases from V and 0 bases from J; bases unmatched to any gene: 7. Germline V gives CDR1 MNHEY, CDR2 SMNVEV (reference sequence). The CDR3 bases are TGTGCCAGCAGTTTTCTAGCGGGGGGCCTGAGCTCCTACAATGAGCAGTTCTTC. It codes for CASSFLAGGLSSYNEQFF.

This clonotype has at least ten counts. The V call is TRBV3-1, the J call TRBJ1-1; 7 bases fit TRBD1. V lost 4 bases, J lost 0 bases, and 2 bases stayed unmatched. Germline V gene lookup returns CDR1 LGHDT and CDR2 YNNKEL (reference sequence). This CDR3 is 14 amino acids long. Here the CDR3 reads CASSRTGLNTEAFF. In nucleotides, the CDR3 is TGTGCCAGCAGCCGGACAGGACTGAACACTGAAGCTTTCTTT.

This clonotype was found a few times. V is TRBV20-1 and J is TRBJ2-1, with 12 bases lining up with TRBD2. Germline values: CDR1 DFQATT, CDR2 SNEGSKA (reference sequence). The CDR3 sequence is 13 residues long. Germline trimming cut 2 bases from V and 9 bases from J; bases unmatched to any gene: 2. The CDR3 region is CSARLAGGSEQFF. Here the CDR3 DNA reads TGCAGTGCTAGACTAGCGGGGGGGTCTGAGCAGTTCTTC.

This clonotype was counted at least ten times. The chain links TRBV9 to TRBJ2-6, with a possible D match to TRBD1 (6 bases). V lost 0 bases and J lost 6, with 28 bases in between. CDR3 length: 21 amino acids. CDR1 is SGDLS, CDR2 YYNGEE, per germline. The chain's CDR3 is CASSVVALKDRPEREANVLTF. The CDR3 DNA follows: TGTGCCAGCAGCGTAGTAGCCCTGAAAGACAGGCCCGAGAGAGAGGCCAACGTCCTGACTTTC.

V gene TRBV5-4 combines with J gene TRBJ2-3, with 9 bases that match TRBD1. CDR1 is SGHNT and CDR2 is YYREEE in the germline V gene (reference sequence). Trimming took 4 bases from V and 9 from J; bases not matched to a gene: 15. The CDR3 covers 16 residues. The CDR3 loop reads CASSPERTGTGTTQYF. DNA for the CDR3: TGTGCCAGCAGCCCCGAACGAACCGGGACAGGGACCACGCAGTATTTT.

V usage is TRBV12-3 or TRBV12-4 and J usage is TRBJ2-3, with 16 bases aligning to TRBD2. V was clipped by 3 bases and J by 5 bases; unmatched bases: 5. The CDR3 loop spans 17 amino acids. Written as DNA, the CDR3 is TGTGCCAGCAGTTTCTCGGGACTAGCGGGGGGGCGAGATACGCAGTATTTT. Protein sequence: CASSFSGLAGGRDTQYF.

This clonotype was found a few times. This chain uses TRBV18 with TRBJ1-1; 7 nucleotides line up with TRBD1. After removal of 1 base from V and 3 bases from J, the junction contained 5 bases not matched to a gene. This CDR3 region has 15 residues. Germline V gene lookup returns CDR1 KGHSH and CDR2 LQKENI. The CDR3 spells CASSPLEQGYTEAFF. The CDR3 DNA is TGTGCCAGCTCACCACTAGAACAGGGGTACACTGAAGCTTTCTTT. Complete variable domain (other parts from reference TRBV18 and TRBJ1-1): NAGVMQNPRHLVRRRGQEARLRCSPMKGHSHVYWYRQLPEEGLKFMVYLQKENIIDESGMPKERFSAEFPKEGPSILRIQQVVRGDSAAYFCASSPLEQGYTEAFFGQGTRLTVV.

Many counts were recorded for this clonotype. V gene TRBV11-2 combines with J gene TRBJ2-3, with TRBD1 matching over 9 bases. With V trimmed by 5 bases and J by 7 bases, 7 bases remained unmatched. The CDR3 is 14 amino acids. CDR1 and CDR2 (germline): SGHAT, FQNNGV. This chain's CDR3 is CASSTGTGTNTQYF. CDR3 bases: TGTGCCAGCAGCACGGGGACAGGGACGAATACGCAGTATTTT. Using reference TRBV11-2 and TRBJ2-3 for the parts outside the CDR3, the full variable domain is EAGVAQSPRYKIIEKRQSVAFWCNPISGHATLYWYQQILGQGPKLLIQFQNNGVVDDSQLPKDRFSAERLKGVDSTLKIQPAKLEDSAVYLCASSTGTGTNTQYFGPGTRLTVL.

This clonotype was found a few times. This chain links TRBV20-1 with TRBJ1-1, with D unresolved. Per germline, CDR1 DFQATT and CDR2 SNEGSKA (reference sequence). The V end was cut by 7 bases, the J end by 4 bases, with 10 bases between. This CDR3 has 11 residues. CDR3 residues: CSGSRGTEAFF. CDR3 DNA sequence: TGCAGTGGCAGCCGAGGCACTGAAGCTTTCTTT.

The chain recombines TRBV7-9 with TRBJ2-5; D may correspond to TRBD1 or TRBD2 (6 bases each). The V end lost 5 bases, the J end lost 9 bases, and 19 bases lay between the germline ends. The CDR3 is 14 amino acids. Germline CDR1 is SEHNR and CDR2 is FQNEAQ (reference sequence). The CDR3 sequence is CASSLGQSTGAQYF. DNA for the CDR3: TGTGCCAGCAGCCTTGGACAGTCAACGGGGGCCCAGTACTTC.